A single sample gave rise to the 23 T cell receptor beta chains below, sequenced in a study of response to subunit inactivated influenza vaccine. Each CDR3 protein is one row after TCRdb ran MiXCR on the RT-PCR reads. The sample yields hundreds of thousands of distinct CDR3 sequences, around 11% seen once. The same specimen was also included in a second study, on T cells expressing NK-cell markers. From that study: The authors made TCR beta cDNA libraries by 5'RACE template switching. This switching added a universal primer site and UMIs.

Sequences were derived from PBMCs from blood, sampled on the day of vaccination. Every receptor here comes from a man between 50 and 59 years old who received an inactivated influenza vaccine.

This sequence joins TRBV29-1 and TRBJ2-1, with D uncertain. There are 11 residues in the CDR3. V was clipped by 8 bases and J by 10 bases, with 15 bases between them. Germline V CDR1 and CDR2: SQVTM, ANQGSEA. CDR3 protein: CSTLGPVEQFF. The CDR3 DNA reads as TGCAGCACCTTGGGCCCGGTGGAGCAGTTCTTC.

This clonotype was found a few times. This rearrangement joins TRBV25-1 to TRBJ2-1, with 14 bases aligning to TRBD2. This CDR3 is built from 15 residues. V was clipped by 4 bases and J by 8 bases; unmatched bases: 4. Per the germline V gene, CDR1 is MGHDK and CDR2 is SYGVNS. CDR3 loop: CASSGGLAGVYEQFF. CDR3 nucleotide sequence: TGTGCCAGCAGTGGGGGACTAGCGGGAGTATATGAGCAGTTCTTC.

V gene TRBV4-3 combines with J gene TRBJ2-1; tentatively, D is TRBD2 (5 bases). The germline V gene has CDR1 LGHNA and CDR2 YSLEER. V was shortened by 0 bases and J by 0 bases, with 12 bases between the two germline ends. The CDR3 is 17 amino acids. The CDR3 DNA reads as TGCGCCAGCAGCCAAGATGAGAGGGAGTACTCCTACAATGAGCAGTTCTTC. This gives the protein CASSQDEREYSYNEQFF.

This clonotype showed up just a few times. This chain links TRBV10-3 with TRBJ1-1; 8 bases are a match to TRBD1. The germline CDR1 and CDR2 sequences are ENHRY and SYGVKD. The CDR3 contains 13 residues. The V segment lost 10 bases and the J segment 1 base; nucleotides outside the gene matches: 5. DNA of the CDR3: TGTGCCACCGGACAGGGACGGAACACTGAAGCTTTCTTT. This sequence encodes CATGQGRNTEAFF.

There are a few counts of this clonotype. The chain joins TRBV20-1 to TRBJ2-7; 11 nucleotides match TRBD2. CDR3 length equals 14 residues. V gave up 6 bases and J gave up 3 bases; unmatched junction bases: 7. Looked up from germline, CDR1 is DFQATT and CDR2 is SNEGSKA (reference sequence). Here the CDR3 reads CSAQGTSGYYEQYF. In DNA, the CDR3 is TGCAGTGCCCAGGGGACTAGCGGTTACTACGAGCAGTACTTC.

This clonotype was picked up a small number of times. The chain links TRBV5-1 to TRBJ2-7, with 8 bases aligning to TRBD1. The CDR3 is 14 amino acids. The J segment lost 0 bases and the V segment lost 4 bases, leaving 3 bases of the junction unmatched. Germline loops: CDR1 SGHRS, CDR2 YFSETQ. CDR3 nucleotide sequence: TGCGCCAGCAGCACGGACAGGGCCTCCTACGAGCAGTACTTC. Protein: CASSTDRASYEQYF.

This clonotype was found a few times. The chain couples TRBV28 to TRBJ2-5; TRBD1 matches 10 bases. Germline assignment: CDR1 MDHEN and CDR2 SYDVKM. V shed 6 bases and J 0 bases; nucleotides not matched to a gene: 13. The CDR3 is made up of 18 amino acids. CDR3 protein: CASRNLPRQGANQETQYF. The CDR3 DNA sequence: TGTGCCAGCAGAAACCTGCCAAGACAGGGGGCCAACCAAGAGACCCAGTACTTC.

The V call is TRBV19, the J call TRBJ1-5; the match to TRBD1 covers 8 bases. Trimming cost V 5 bases and J 7 bases; bases outside gene matches: 10. The CDR3 contains 15 residues. Germline assignment: CDR1 LNHDA and CDR2 SQIVND (reference sequence). The CDR3 sequence: CASSPEPRGPQPQHF. In DNA form, the CDR3 reads TGTGCCAGTAGTCCCGAACCCAGGGGGCCGCAGCCCCAGCATTTT. The variable domain in full, completed from reference TRBV19 and TRBJ1-5, reads DGGITQSPKYLFRKEGQNVTLSCEQNLNHDAMYWYRQDPGQGLRLIYYSQIVNDFQKGDIAEGYSVSREKKESFPLTVTSAQKNPTAFYLCASSPEPRGPQPQHFGDGTRLSIL.

This clonotype was detected a few times. DNA for the CDR3: TGCAGTGCTAGAGATGTTTTTTTCGGCGCACATACGCAGTATTTT. Amino acids: CSARDVFFGAHTQYF. The chain carries TRBV20-1 and TRBJ2-3; D ambiguous. This CDR3 comprises 15 residues. Germline V gives CDR1 DFQATT, CDR2 SNEGSKA (reference sequence). Trimming left V 0 bases short and J 7 bases short, with 17 bases between.

The V gene is TRBV18, the J gene TRBJ2-6; 10 bases line up with TRBD1. The CDR3 extends over 18 amino acids. Germline V gene lookup returns CDR1 KGHSH and CDR2 LQKENI. V lost 4 bases and J lost 1; bases outside the gene matches: 7. The CDR3 here is CASSLGDRGSSGANVLTF. CDR3 nucleotide sequence: TGTGCCAGCTCACTCGGGGACAGGGGTTCGTCTGGGGCCAACGTCCTGACTTTC.

This clonotype was picked up a small number of times. The gene calls are TRBV19 and TRBJ1-4, with D tentatively TRBD1 (5 bases). The CDR3 totals 14 residues. Germline CDR1 reads LNHDA; CDR2 reads SQIVND (reference sequence). Trimming removed 4 bases at V and 8 bases at J, with 14 bases between. As DNA, the CDR3 is TGTGCCAGTAGTACGTGGACACCTACCGAAAAACTGTTTTTT. The encoded protein is CASSTWTPTEKLFF.

This clonotype was recorded many times. This sequence joins TRBV25-1 and TRBJ2-6; D not resolved. Trimming left V 4 bases short and J 1 base short, with 5 bases between. Germline CDR1 is MGHDK and CDR2 is SYGVNS. The CDR3 is 14 amino acids. The CDR3 protein is CASSGGSGANVLTF. The DNA for the CDR3 is TGTGCCAGCAGTGGTGGTTCTGGGGCCAACGTCCTGACTTTC.

This clonotype was observed at least ten times. The chain has TRBV4-2 and TRBJ2-1; TRBD2 is a possible D gene (6 bases). CDR3 length: 16 residues. The germline V gene encodes CDR1 LGHNA and CDR2 YNFKEQ. The V end was cut by 1 base, the J end by 6 bases, with 16 bases between. The CDR3 spells CASSQGGLGVFNEQFF. DNA of the CDR3: TGTGCCAGCAGCCAAGGGGGACTGGGGGTCTTCAATGAGCAGTTCTTC.

This clonotype was observed a few times. This chain joins TRBV5-1 and TRBJ2-3, with 8 bases lining up with TRBD2. The germline V gene encodes CDR1 SGHRS and CDR2 YFSETQ. CDR3 length: 15 residues. V lost 4 bases to trimming and J lost 2 bases; unmatched junction nucleotides: 6. CDR3 residues: CASSPGGTPTDTQYF. CDR3 coding DNA: TGCGCCAGCAGCCCGGGAGGGACCCCCACAGATACGCAGTATTTT. Full variable domain (missing parts from reference TRBV5-1 and TRBJ2-3): KAGVTQTPRYLIKTRGQQVTLSCSPISGHRSVSWYQQTPGQGLQFLFEYFSETQRNKGNFPGRFSGRQFSNSRSEMNVSTLELGDSALYLCASSPGGTPTDTQYFGPGTRLTVL.

The V call is TRBV7-2, the J call TRBJ2-7, with 8 bases aligning to TRBD2. The CDR3 runs to 15 residues. Trimming took 0 bases from V and 2 from J; bases not matched to a gene: 3. Per the germline V gene, CDR1 is SGHTA and CDR2 is FQGNSA. CDR3 in DNA: TGTGCCAGCAGCTTAGCCCGACTAGCGCCCTACGAGCAGTACTTC. Translated: CASSLARLAPYEQYF.

This chain joins TRBV24-1 and TRBJ2-2; possibly TRBD1 for D (5 bases). CDR3 size: 16 residues. V dropped 0 bases and J dropped 0 bases, with 7 bases sitting between them. The V gene's germline CDR1 is KGHDR and CDR2 SFDVKD. The DNA for the CDR3 is TGTGCCACCAGTGATTTGGGCAGGGCGAACACCGGGGAGCTGTTTTTT. Its protein is CATSDLGRANTGELFF.

The chain has TRBV6-2 or TRBV6-3 and TRBJ2-3; D is unresolved. V lost 6 bases and J lost 8, with 12 bases in between. CDR3 length: 12 residues. Germline-derived CDR1 and CDR2 are MNHEY and SVGEGT. The DNA for the CDR3 is TGTGCCAGCAGACCAAGCACCGGTACGCAGTATTTT. Translated: CASRPSTGTQYF.

Ten or more counts support this clonotype. The chain uses TRBV12-3 or TRBV12-4 and TRBJ2-7, with D possibly matching TRBD2 (5 bases). This CDR3 has 14 amino acids. Trimming left V 7 bases short and J 0 bases short, with 13 bases between. Here the CDR3 DNA reads TGTGCCAGCACCATCGAGCGGATCTCCTACGAGCAGTACTTC. This gives the protein CASTIERISYEQYF.

This clonotype has just a few counts. J is TRBJ2-5 and V is TRBV12-3 or TRBV12-4; 10 bases match TRBD2. Germline trimming cut 3 bases from V and 1 base from J; bases unmatched to any gene: 2. The CDR3 runs 15 residues. The DNA of the CDR3 is TGTGCCAGCAGTTTTGCTAGCGGGGGCCAAGAGACCCAGTACTTC. Its translation: CASSFASGGQETQYF.

The rearrangement uses TRBV6-1 and TRBJ2-7; D possibly matches TRBD1 or TRBD2 (6 bases each). V was clipped by 4 bases and J by 0 bases, with 13 bases between them. This CDR3 is 15 amino acids long. From germline, CDR1 is MNHNS and CDR2 SASEGT. The DNA for the CDR3 is TGTGCCAGCAGTGGTCTGGGGGGACACTCCTACGAGCAGTACTTC. Encoded protein: CASSGLGGHSYEQYF.

The V gene is TRBV7-9, the J gene TRBJ2-7, with D tentatively TRBD1 (5 bases). Trimming removed 5 bases from V and 0 bases from J, with 17 bases in between. This CDR3 has 16 residues. Germline V gives CDR1 SEHNR, CDR2 FQNEAQ (reference sequence). DNA for the CDR3: TGTGCCAGCAGCCCTCTTCCACAGGTCAGCTCCTACGAGCAGTACTTC. Translating it yields CASSPLPQVSSYEQYF.

The chain has TRBV20-1 and TRBJ2-3, with D possibly being TRBD2 (6 bases). The CDR3 loop spans 17 amino acids. Germline values: CDR1 DFQATT, CDR2 SNEGSKA (reference sequence). Trimming removed 5 bases from V and 1 base from J, with 22 bases in between. The CDR3 sequence is CSAPTTRTMYGTDTQYF. The CDR3 DNA is TGCAGTGCTCCTACCACTCGGACTATGTATGGCACAGATACGCAGTATTTT.

The chain uses TRBV6-2 or TRBV6-3 and TRBJ2-1; D could derive from TRBD1 or TRBD2 (6 bases each). The germline V and J ends were trimmed by 4 bases and 4 bases, with 20 bases remaining between them. Looked up from germline, CDR1 is MNHEY and CDR2 is SVGEGT. This CDR3 region has 17 residues. CDR3 coding DNA: TGTGCCAGCAGTTGGAGGGGGAACCGTTTAGGGTACAATGAGCAGTTCTTC. This sequence encodes CASSWRGNRLGYNEQFF.